One and the same sample provided the 14 T cell receptor beta chains below, sequenced in a study of Ad26.COV2.S vaccination and SARS-CoV-2 variants. Sample treatment: around 19 received Ad26.COV2.S at low or high dose, single or two shots; 5 received placebo; per-sample allocation not given. Samples came from day 63 after the first vaccine or placebo injection. Repertoires were generated with immunoSEQ multiplex PCR, while TCRdb's copy carries only in-frame clones and drops some. The sample lists some 640,000 clones, about 90% seen once, with around 1.5% in the top ten. This specimen consisted of peripheral blood, obtained in a trial of Ad26.COV2.S vaccine versus placebo. The receptors were gathered from a person between 18 and 60 years old who received the Ad26.COV2.S COVID-19 vaccine or a placebo.

The rearrangement links TRBV11-1 to TRBJ1-3; possibly TRBD1 for D (5 bases). This CDR3 contains 14 residues. V lost 4 bases and J lost 6, with 13 bases in between. Germline V gene sequence: CDR1 SGHAT, CDR2 FQDESV (reference sequence). CDR3 amino acids: CASSSDSGENTIYF. The CDR3 region has the DNA TGTGCCAGCAGCTCCGACAGTGGGGAAAACACCATATATTTT.

V is TRBV19 and J is TRBJ2-1; D ambiguous. The CDR3 is 14 residues long. V lost 2 bases and J 3 bases, leaving 8 bases between the germline ends. Looked up from germline, CDR1 is LNHDA and CDR2 is SQIVND (reference sequence). The CDR3 protein is CASSISNNYNEQFF. CDR3 DNA: TGTGCCAGTAGTATAAGTAATAACTACAATGAGCAGTTCTTC. Supplemented by reference TRBV19 and TRBJ2-1, the full variable domain reads DGGITQSPKYLFRKEGQNVTLSCEQNLNHDAMYWYRQDPGQGLRLIYYSQIVNDFQKGDIAEGYSVSREKKESFPLTVTSAQKNPTAFYLCASSISNNYNEQFFGPGTRLTVL.

This sequence joins TRBV30 and TRBJ2-1; unclear D gene. With 3 bases removed from V and 7 bases from J, the gap between germline ends came to 19 bases. Looked up from germline, CDR1 is GTSNPN and CDR2 is SVGIG (reference sequence). The CDR3 totals 15 residues. The chain's CDR3 is CAWRTSGFGLNEQFF. CDR3 bases: TGTGCCTGGAGGACCTCCGGTTTCGGGTTGAATGAGCAGTTCTTC.

The CDR3 reads CASSQDFVTKTQYF. The CDR3 nucleotides read TGTGCCAGCAGCCAAGATTTTGTCACGAAGACCCAGTACTTC. The chain links TRBV3-1 (or the pseudogene TRBV3-2) to TRBJ2-5; D remains unclear. The V gene's germline CDR1 is LGHDT and CDR2 YNNKEL (reference sequence). The CDR3 covers 14 residues. Trimming stripped 0 bases from V and 6 bases from J, with 11 bases between.

The rearrangement uses TRBV11-3 and TRBJ2-3, with D perhaps TRBD2 (6 bases). V was shortened by 4 bases and J by 6 bases, with 11 bases between the two germline ends. The CDR3 is 13 amino acids. Germline lookup yields CDR1 SGHNT and CDR2 YENEEA. Here the CDR3 DNA reads TGTGCCAGCAGCTCGGGCCGGGGGGATACGCAGTATTTT. This codes for CASSSGRGDTQYF.

V usage is TRBV4-1 and J usage is TRBJ2-3; D may be TRBD1 or TRBD2 (5 bases each). CDR3 length: 17 amino acids. CDR1 MGHRA and CDR2 YSYEKL come from the germline V gene. V was shortened by 0 bases and J by 4 bases, with 17 bases between the two germline ends. The CDR3 region is CASSQDHEGPAPDTQYF. Here the CDR3 DNA reads TGCGCCAGCAGCCAAGATCATGAGGGGCCCGCCCCAGATACGCAGTATTTT.

The chain recombines TRBV27 with TRBJ2-2; TRBD1 is a possible D gene (6 bases). Germline V lookup: CDR1 MNHEY, CDR2 SMNVEV (reference sequence). This CDR3 has 14 amino acids. The V end lost 9 bases, the J end lost 0 bases, and 11 bases lay between the germline ends. The CDR3 nucleotides are TGTGCCAGACCGGACAGAACGAACACCGGGGAGCTGTTTTTT. Its protein is CARPDRTNTGELFF.

The gene calls are TRBV27 and TRBJ2-7; 10 bases are a match to TRBD1. V was clipped by 2 bases and J by 3 bases; unmatched bases: 10. This CDR3 has 17 amino acids. Germline V gene sequence: CDR1 MNHEY, CDR2 SMNVEV (reference sequence). The CDR3 is CASSLRGPGQGRYEQYF. As DNA, the CDR3 is TGTGCCAGCAGTTTAAGGGGCCCGGGACAGGGGCGCTACGAGCAGTACTTC.

This chain joins TRBV7-6 and TRBJ2-1; no definite D call. Trimming removed 5 bases at V and 2 bases at J, with 13 bases between. The CDR3 is 15 amino acids. The germline V gene encodes CDR1 SGHVS and CDR2 FNYEAQ. CDR3 nucleotides: TGTGCCAGCAGCCGTTCAAAAAGCCCCTACAATGAGCAGTTCTTC. It encodes CASSRSKSPYNEQFF.

In its sample, this clone was seen once. The chain has TRBV2 and TRBJ2-3, with D perhaps being TRBD1 or TRBD2 (5 bases each). Germline V gene data show CDR1 as SNHLY and CDR2 as FYNNEI. The CDR3 has 15 amino acids. Trimming took 4 bases from V and 2 from J, leaving 13 bases between them. Here the CDR3 reads CASSGPGPNTDTQYF. The DNA for the CDR3 is TGTGCCAGCAGTGGTCCGGGACCAAACACAGATACGCAGTATTTT.

The rearrangement uses TRBV19 and TRBJ1-5, with TRBD1 as a possible D gene (6 bases). CDR1 and CDR2 (germline): LNHDA, SQIVND (reference sequence). Trimming removed 3 bases from V and 2 bases from J, with 8 bases in between. The CDR3 runs 14 residues. CDR3 residues: CASSIPGGNQPQHF. The CDR3 nucleotides read TGTGCCAGTAGTATCCCAGGGGGCAATCAGCCCCAGCATTTT.

This clone was picked up one time. This sequence joins TRBV5-1 and TRBJ1-3; D unclear. Trimming removed 4 bases from V and 4 bases from J, with 12 bases in between. The CDR3 extends over 14 amino acids. Per germline, CDR1 SGHRS and CDR2 YFSETQ. For the CDR3, the DNA is TGCGCCAGCAGCCCACTACCCGGGGGAAACACCATATATTTT. This sequence encodes CASSPLPGGNTIYF. Supplemented by reference TRBV5-1 and TRBJ1-3, the full variable domain reads KAGVTQTPRYLIKTRGQQVTLSCSPISGHRSVSWYQQTPGQGLQFLFEYFSETQRNKGNFPGRFSGRQFSNSRSEMNVSTLELGDSALYLCASSPLPGGNTIYFGEGSWLTVV.

The count of this clone is one. The rearrangement links TRBV15 to TRBJ2-7, with 8 positions matching TRBD1. Germline-derived CDR1 and CDR2 are LNHNV and YYDKDF (reference sequence). The CDR3 is 17 amino acids. Unmatched junction bases numbered 10, after V lost 3 bases and J lost 0 bases. The CDR3 region is CATSRVGTGLTSYEQYF. CDR3 in DNA: TGTGCCACCAGCAGGGTAGGGACAGGCCTAACCTCCTACGAGCAGTACTTC.

The gene calls are TRBV7-2 and TRBJ1-3, with TRBD1 as a possible D gene (5 bases). Trimming removed 6 bases at V and 2 bases at J, with 14 bases between. CDR1 is SGHTA and CDR2 is FQGNSA in the germline V gene. The CDR3 is 15 residues long. CDR3 DNA sequence: TGTGCCAGCAGTATATCCGGGACGGCTGGAAACACCATATATTTT. This codes for CASSISGTAGNTIYF.